This T cell receptor beta chain derives from a study of cytomegalovirus exposure and HLA in healthy donors. Overall study context: A prior study identified some 100 million unique TCR beta sequences from roughly 180 million T cells.

Findings and caveats of the study: Among the CMV-associated chains, a few were confirmed in vitro as specific for CMV antigens.

This clone was seen only once. What it binds is not known. V was pared by 8 bases and J by 0 bases, with 8 bases of the junction left unmatched. Germline lookup yields CDR1 MNHEY and CDR2 SMNVEV (reference sequence). The CDR3 spans 17 residues. The PCR employed 60 Vbeta primers together with 13 Jbeta primers. TCRdb keeps only in-frame clones here, not all; method: immunoSEQ multiplex PCR. Of some 150,000 clones listed, around 72% are singletons. Sequences were obtained from PBMCs. The sequence derives from a man in his forties or fifties in good health and CMV-seronegative. The chain combines TRBV27 with TRBJ2-1, with TRBD2 matching 12 bases. This CDR3 is CASHGLAGMSSYNEQFF. In nucleotides, the CDR3 is TGTGCCAGCCATGGACTAGCGGGAATGAGCTCCTACAATGAGCAGTTCTTC.